Listed below are T cell receptor beta chains from one sample, sequenced in a study of vaccination effects on CD4 cells after COVID-19. Which antigens these TCRs recognize remains unknown. The data were produced by immunoSEQ multiplex PCR, yet TCRdb's version contains in-frame clones alone and is incomplete. The sample has roughly 20,000 clones; about 70% are singletons. The sequencing used CD4+ T cells from PBMCs cultured with HCoV-229E spike peptides, collected before COVID-19 vaccination. The receptor set was obtained from a human donor who received a COVID-19 vaccine. Both conserved end residues are part of each CDR3. The D gene is left open where the match is weak. Expanded clones get a size class; other rows say once, few or many, or leave the size out.

d_call,cdr3_length,v_call,clone_size,j_call,cdr3_aa,cdr3_nt
.,15,TRBV5-6,.,TRBJ2-7,CASSWGDSQGGEQYF,TGTGCCAGCAGCTGGGGGGACAGCCAAGGAGGCGAGCAGTACTTC
TRBD1,14,TRBV19,.,TRBJ1-4,CASRPGTGVAKLFF,TGTGCCAGTCGCCCCGGGACAGGTGTGGCAAAACTGTTTTTT
TRBD1,14,TRBV6-5,.,TRBJ2-3,CASISGQPGDTQYF,TGTGCCAGCATCTCGGGACAGCCAGGGGATACGCAGTATTTT
TRBD2,18,TRBV7-2,.,TRBJ2-2,CASSLVRTGGLSTGELFF,TGTGCCAGCAGCTTAGTGAGAACGGGGGGGCTTTCCACCGGGGAGCTGTTTTTT
.,15,TRBV3-1/TRBV3-2,.,TRBJ2-2,CASSQDRGTTGELFF,TGTGCCAGCAGCCAAGATAGGGGGACCACCGGGGAGCTGTTTTTT
.,13,TRBV10-3,.,TRBJ1-2,CATLLGGGYGYTF,TGTGCCACCCTCCTCGGGGGGGGGTATGGCTACACCTTC
.,14,TRBV5-5,.,TRBJ2-3,CASSLVSRTDTQYF,TGTGCCAGCAGCTTGGTCTCCCGCACAGATACGCAGTATTTT
.,14,TRBV19,.,TRBJ1-5,CASSLQGSNQPQHF,TGTGCCAGTAGTCTTCAGGGGAGCAATCAGCCCCAGCATTTT
.,13,TRBV19,.,TRBJ2-1,CASLQAGFSEQFF,TGTGCCAGCCTCCAAGCAGGATTCAGTGAGCAGTTCTTC
.,19,TRBV3-1/TRBV3-2,.,TRBJ1-1,CASSPDQFGTTSMNTEAFF,TGTGCCAGCAGCCCCGACCAATTCGGGACAACTAGTATGAACACTGAAGCTTTCTTT
.,15,TRBV5-1,.,TRBJ2-3,CASSQGRGGTDTQYF,TGCGCCAGCAGTCAGGGACGTGGGGGCACAGATACGCAGTATTTT
TRBD1,14,TRBV3-1/TRBV3-2,.,TRBJ2-5,CASSPGQGEETQYF,TGTGCCAGCAGCCCCGGACAGGGTGAAGAGACCCAGTACTTC
TRBD2,16,TRBV18,few,TRBJ2-7,CASSATSGLNSYEQYF,TGTGCCAGCTCAGCCACTAGCGGACTAAATTCCTACGAGCAGTACTTC
TRBD2,15,TRBV5-4,few,TRBJ2-3,CASSLELASTDTQYF,TGTGCCAGCAGCTTGGAACTAGCGTCGACAGATACGCAGTATTTT
.,13,TRBV6-5,.,TRBJ1-3,CASSPREGNTIYF,TGTGCCAGCAGCCCCCGCGAGGGAAACACCATATATTTT
.,15,TRBV18,.,TRBJ1-3,CASSPPANSGNTIYF,TGTGCCAGCTCACCACCCGCTAACTCTGGAAACACCATATATTTT
TRBD1,14,TRBV7-4,.,TRBJ2-7,CASNRTGSYYEQYF,TGTGCCAGCAACAGGACAGGGAGCTACTACGAGCAGTACTTC